This T cell receptor (beta chain) was profiled in a study of T cell responses to AZD1222 COVID-19 vaccine. Findings of the study overall: Researchers report vaccine-associated CD4 TCRs spanning spike, with dominance at 160-218 and 743-854. Targets within unmutated variant regions were reportedly found for nearly half of spike-specific TCRs.

There are 16 residues in the CDR3. V trimming: 9 bases; J trimming: 1 base; junction bases outside the gene matches: 11. The germline V gene has CDR1 LNHDA and CDR2 SQIVND (reference sequence). This clone was recorded once. Its antigen is still unknown. Sequenced by immunoSEQ multiplex PCR; TCRdb stores in-frame clones only, minus some. The table records some 100,000 clones, 80% to 95% of them present only once. The chain uses TRBV19 and TRBJ1-5; 8 nucleotides agree with TRBD1. The receptor was isolated from an adult who received the AZD1222 COVID-19 vaccine. The material sequenced was peripheral blood, taken 28 days after the second AZD1222 dose. As DNA, the CDR3 is TGTGCCAGCACCTCACGACAGGGGACGAGCAATCAGCCCCAGCATTTT. It specifies CASTSRQGTSNQPQHF.